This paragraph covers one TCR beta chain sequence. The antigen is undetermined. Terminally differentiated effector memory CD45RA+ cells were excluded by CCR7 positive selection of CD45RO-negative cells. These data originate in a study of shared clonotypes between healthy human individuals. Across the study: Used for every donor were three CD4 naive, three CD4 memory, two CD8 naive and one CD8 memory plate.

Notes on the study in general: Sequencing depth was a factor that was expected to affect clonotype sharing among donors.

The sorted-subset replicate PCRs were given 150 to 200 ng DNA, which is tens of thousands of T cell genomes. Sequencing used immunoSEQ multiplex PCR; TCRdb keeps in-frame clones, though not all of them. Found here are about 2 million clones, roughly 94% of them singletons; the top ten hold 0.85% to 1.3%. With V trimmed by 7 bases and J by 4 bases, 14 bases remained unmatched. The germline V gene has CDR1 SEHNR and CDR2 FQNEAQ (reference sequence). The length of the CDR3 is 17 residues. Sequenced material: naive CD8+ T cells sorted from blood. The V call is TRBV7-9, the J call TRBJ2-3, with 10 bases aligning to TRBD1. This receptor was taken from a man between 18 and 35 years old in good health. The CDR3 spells CASNRFSGTGDPDTQYF. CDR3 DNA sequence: TGTGCCAGCAACCGATTCTCCGGGACAGGGGACCCAGATACGCAGTATTTT.